The 21 T cell receptor beta chains presented below share a single source sample, sequenced in a study of T cell responses to AZD1222 COVID-19 vaccine. Profiled with immunoSEQ multiplex PCR; TCRdb holds only in-frame clones, not every one. The sample holds 150,000 to 200,000 clones, about nine tenths seen once. The sequencing here drew on peripheral blood, taken 28 days after the second AZD1222 dose. The receptors were sampled from an adult who received the AZD1222 COVID-19 vaccine.

The V gene is TRBV15, the J gene TRBJ1-3, with TRBD1 matching over 9 bases. Looked up from germline, CDR1 is LNHNV and CDR2 is YYDKDF (reference sequence). V lost 0 bases, J lost 1 base, and 10 bases stayed unmatched. This CDR3 spans 19 amino acids. The CDR3 protein is CATSRDFGTGTLSGNTIYF. CDR3 nucleotide sequence: TGTGCCACCAGCAGAGATTTCGGGACAGGGACGCTGTCTGGAAACACCATATATTTT.

This clone has just one count. The V and J genes are TRBV7-3 and TRBJ2-7, with a tentative D call TRBD2 (5 bases). CDR3 size: 18 residues. The germline V gene has CDR1 SGHTA and CDR2 FQGTGA. V lost 5 bases and J lost 1, with 24 bases in between. CDR3: CASSLLGPSGEESYEQYF. The CDR3 DNA follows: TGTGCCAGCAGCCTACTTGGCCCGAGCGGCGAGGAGTCCTACGAGCAGTACTTC.

The gene calls are TRBV6-5 and TRBJ1-1; D is unclear. Germline V CDR1 and CDR2: MNHEY, SVGAGI. This CDR3 is 13 amino acids long. The V end lost 10 bases, the J end lost 1 base, and 13 bases lay between the germline ends. The CDR3 reads CATSGYRNTEAFF. The CDR3 nucleotides read TGTGCCACAAGCGGGTATCGGAACACTGAAGCTTTCTTT.

The chain couples TRBV9 to TRBJ1-1, with D possibly matching TRBD1 (6 bases). Trimming took off 0 bases at V and 5 bases at J, with 14 bases between the two ends. This CDR3 region has 15 residues. CDR1 is SGDLS and CDR2 is YYNGEE in the germline V gene. As DNA, the CDR3 is TGTGCCAGCAGCGTAGTTGTAGGGGGGAGGACTGAAGCTTTCTTT. The encoded protein is CASSVVVGGRTEAFF. The complete variable domain, with remaining parts taken from reference TRBV9 and TRBJ1-1, reads DSGVTQTPKHLITATGQRVTLRCSPRSGDLSVYWYQQSLDQGLQFLIQYYNGEERAKGNILERFSAQQFPDLHSELNLSSLELGDSALYFCASSVVVGGRTEAFFGQGTRLTVV.

CDR3 protein: CASSNPTGELFF. The DNA for the CDR3 is TGTGCCAGTAGTAATCCCACCGGGGAGCTGTTTTTT. The chain uses TRBV19 and TRBJ2-2; D is ambiguous. Germline CDR1 reads LNHDA; CDR2 reads SQIVND (reference sequence). V was pared by 4 bases and J by 4 bases, with 4 bases between. CDR3 length equals 12 residues.

CDR3 DNA sequence: TGTGCCAGCAGCTCCCCACGGAGGGGCCTCACCTACGAGCAGTACTTC. Residues: CASSSPRRGLTYEQYF. This rearrangement joins TRBV7-8 to TRBJ2-7, with D tentatively TRBD2 (6 bases). Looked up from germline, CDR1 is SGHVS and CDR2 is FQNEAQ. There are 16 residues in the CDR3. Trimming removed 4 bases from V and 2 bases from J, with 18 bases in between.

This clone was counted a single time. The chain combines TRBV19 with TRBJ1-3; D unclear. V lost 7 bases, J lost 1 base, and 11 bases lay in between. Per germline, CDR1 LNHDA and CDR2 SQIVND (reference sequence). The CDR3 has 14 residues. The CDR3 loop is CASTPRGSGNTIYF. In DNA, the CDR3 is TGTGCCAGTACCCCCCGGGGATCTGGAAACACCATATATTTT.

The chain combines TRBV18 with TRBJ1-5, with 8 bases matching TRBD1. Per the germline V gene, CDR1 is KGHSH and CDR2 is LQKENI. The CDR3 runs to 14 residues. V shed 6 bases and J 5 bases; nucleotides not matched to a gene: 6. The CDR3 spells CASSQDRGDQPQHF. CDR3 in DNA: TGTGCCAGCTCCCAAGACAGGGGAGATCAGCCCCAGCATTTT.

A single count supports this clone. The rearrangement joins TRBV7-2 to TRBJ2-3; tentatively, D is TRBD2 (6 bases). V was trimmed by 1 base and J by 0 bases, leaving 8 bases between them. Germline V gives CDR1 SGHTA, CDR2 FQGNSA. This CDR3 contains 15 residues. The CDR3, as DNA: TGTGCCAGCAGCTTAGTTGCGGGGAGCACAGATACGCAGTATTTT. It specifies CASSLVAGSTDTQYF.

J is TRBJ2-5 and V is TRBV7-8; D gene ambiguous. CDR1 and CDR2 (germline): SGHVS, FQNEAQ. The CDR3 is 17 residues long. The V and J ends lost 3 bases and 2 bases respectively, with 19 bases between them. The CDR3 region is CASSLLRVLPGQETQYF. CDR3 nucleotides: TGTGCCAGCAGCTTGCTTAGGGTTCTGCCCGGACAAGAGACCCAGTACTTC.

The J gene is TRBJ1-4, the V gene TRBV19; no clear D gene. V was trimmed by 5 bases and J by 8 bases, leaving 21 bases between them. The CDR3 runs 16 residues. CDR1 is LNHDA, CDR2 SQIVND, per germline (reference sequence). In DNA form, the CDR3 reads TGTGCCAGTAGTCCCTCCCCGAGGGCCCTGGGGGAAAAACTGTTTTTT. Residues: CASSPSPRALGEKLFF.

The chain uses TRBV18 and TRBJ2-5; TRBD1 matches 9 bases. Germline CDR1 is KGHSH and CDR2 is LQKENI. With V trimmed by 5 bases and J by 2 bases, 6 bases remained unmatched. The CDR3 loop spans 15 amino acids. CDR3 region: CASSGQGFRQETQYF. The CDR3 DNA is TGTGCCAGCTCAGGACAGGGGTTTCGGCAAGAGACCCAGTACTTC.

CDR3 sequence (DNA): TGTGCCAGCAGCCCACCCGGGACTAGCGGTAAAAGCTCCTACAATGAGCAGTTCTTC. Its protein product is CASSPPGTSGKSSYNEQFF. The gene calls are TRBV5-8 and TRBJ2-1, with 11 bases identical to TRBD2. Germline CDR1 SGHTS, CDR2 YDEGEE. The trim removed 4 bases at V and 0 bases at J, leaving 12 bases unmatched. The CDR3 spans 19 residues.

Only one count was recorded for this clone. The chain carries TRBV28 and TRBJ1-2; 8 bases align to TRBD1. CDR3 length: 12 amino acids. Germline assignment: CDR1 MDHEN and CDR2 SYDVKM. V lost 8 bases to trimming and J lost 4 bases; unmatched junction nucleotides: 3. The CDR3 DNA is TGTGCCAGCCTTGGACAGGGCTATGGCTACACCTTC. Amino acid sequence: CASLGQGYGYTF.

The rearrangement joins TRBV4-1 to TRBJ1-3; D is undetermined. This CDR3 is built from 14 residues. Germline assignment: CDR1 MGHRA and CDR2 YSYEKL. V was shortened by 3 bases and J by 0 bases, with 6 bases between the two germline ends. The CDR3 reads CASSQASSGNTIYF. CDR3 sequence (DNA): TGCGCCAGCAGCCAGGCCTCCTCTGGAAACACCATATATTTT.

The CDR3 sequence: CASSVSGTGELFF. The CDR3 DNA sequence: TGTGCCAGCAGCGTTTCAGGGACCGGGGAGCTGTTTTTT. The chain couples TRBV9 to TRBJ2-2, with TRBD1 as a possible D gene (5 bases). The V end was cut by 2 bases, the J end by 5 bases, with 7 bases between. Germline CDR1 reads SGDLS; CDR2 reads YYNGEE. The CDR3 totals 13 residues.

This chain connects TRBV28 to TRBJ1-4; D gene uncertain. CDR1 is MDHEN, CDR2 SYDVKM, per germline. V shed 6 bases and J shed 1 base, with 12 bases lying between them. The CDR3 has 15 residues. CDR3 nucleotide sequence: TGTGCCAGCAGGAAGAGACCTCTAACTAATGAAAAACTGTTTTTT. Its protein is CASRKRPLTNEKLFF.

The chain joins TRBV28 to TRBJ2-2; D gene unclear. Germline assignment: CDR1 MDHEN and CDR2 SYDVKM. V shed 6 bases and J shed 6 bases, with 5 bases lying between them. The CDR3 contains 11 residues. The CDR3 protein is CASRRPGELFF. The CDR3 coding sequence is TGTGCCAGCAGGCGCCCCGGGGAGCTGTTTTTT.

The chain combines TRBV11-2 with TRBJ2-1; TRBD1 or TRBD2 may be the D gene (5 bases each). This CDR3 has 13 amino acids. Germline-derived CDR1 and CDR2 are SGHAT and FQNNGV. Trimming left V 0 bases short and J 11 bases short, with 11 bases between. CDR3 sequence reads: CASSLDRDHKQFF. The CDR3 DNA sequence: TGTGCCAGCAGCTTAGATCGGGACCATAAGCAGTTCTTC.

V usage is TRBV28 and J usage is TRBJ2-2; 8 nucleotides agree with TRBD2. The CDR3 covers 17 residues. V shed 6 bases, J shed 6 bases, and the junction held 15 bases outside the gene matches. Germline CDR1 and CDR2: MDHEN and SYDVKM. CDR3 sequence reads: CASSRPRGGGPAGELFF. The DNA for the CDR3 is TGTGCCAGCAGCCGGCCTCGGGGGGGAGGGCCCGCCGGGGAGCTGTTTTTT.

V usage is TRBV2 and J usage is TRBJ2-2; 15 nucleotides agree with TRBD2. This CDR3 has 17 amino acids. In germline, CDR1 is SNHLY, CDR2 FYNNEI. V trimming: 5 bases; J trimming: 3 bases; junction bases outside the gene matches: 4. This CDR3 is CASSTRTSGGDTGELFF. CDR3 DNA: TGTGCCAGCAGTACCCGGACTAGCGGGGGGGACACCGGGGAGCTGTTTTTT.